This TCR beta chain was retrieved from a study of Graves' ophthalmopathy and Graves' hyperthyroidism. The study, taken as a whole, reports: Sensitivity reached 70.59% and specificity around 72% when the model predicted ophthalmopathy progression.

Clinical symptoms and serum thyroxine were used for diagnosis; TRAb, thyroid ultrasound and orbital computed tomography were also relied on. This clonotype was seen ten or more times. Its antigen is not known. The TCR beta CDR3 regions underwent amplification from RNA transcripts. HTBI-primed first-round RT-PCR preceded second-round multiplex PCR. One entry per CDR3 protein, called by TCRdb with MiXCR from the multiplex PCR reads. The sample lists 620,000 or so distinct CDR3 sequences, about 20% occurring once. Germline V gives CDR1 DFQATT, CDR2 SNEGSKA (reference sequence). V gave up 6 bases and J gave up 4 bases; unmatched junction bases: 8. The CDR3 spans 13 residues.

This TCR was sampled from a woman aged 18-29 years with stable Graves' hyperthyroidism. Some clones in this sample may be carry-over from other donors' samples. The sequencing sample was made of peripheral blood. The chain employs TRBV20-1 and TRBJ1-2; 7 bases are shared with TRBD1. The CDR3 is CSALDRIGYGYTF. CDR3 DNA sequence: TGCAGTGCCCTGGACAGGATTGGCTATGGCTACACCTTC.